Listed here are 10 T cell receptor beta chains from one sample, sequenced in a study of T-cell reconstitution after alpha-beta-depleted transplantation in children. Preparation of the TCRbeta library involved a method that used unique molecular identifiers. TCRdb reanalysed the PCR reads using MiXCR and keeps one entry per CDR3 protein. Found here are tens of thousands of distinct CDR3 sequences, about 9.3% of them singletons; the top ten hold approximately 25%. Sequenced material: PBMCs, mostly from graft donor cells, taken 60 days after TCRalphabeta/CD19-depleted stem cell transplant. Receptors were obtained from a male patient aged 2 to 9 who had a stem cell transplant for chronic granulomatous disease, so the T cells may come from the graft donor.

This clonotype was observed at least ten times. This chain uses TRBV20-1 with TRBJ2-3; D is unresolved. Trimming took 5 bases from V and 4 from J, leaving 7 bases between them. Germline CDR1 DFQATT, CDR2 SNEGSKA (reference sequence). This CDR3 is 11 amino acids long. CDR3 coding DNA: TGCAGTGCTGGAAGATCAGATACGCAGTATTTT. Translating gives CSAGRSDTQYF.

This clonotype was observed a few times. The junction departs from the called germline gene at one end, perhaps through a read error. This chain uses TRBV20-1 with TRBJ2-5, with D maybe TRBD1 (6 bases). The CDR3 extends over 15 amino acids. The germline V gene encodes CDR1 DFQATT and CDR2 SNEGSKA (reference sequence). CDR3 loop: CSDRDFRGSKETQYF. The CDR3, as DNA: TGCAGTGATAGAGATTTCAGGGGCTCGAAAGAGACCCAGTACTTC.

Within the sample, this clonotype is medium-sized. The chain couples TRBV5-1 to TRBJ2-3, with D possibly matching TRBD2 (6 bases). This CDR3 is built from 15 residues. Trimming cost V 5 bases and J 0 bases, with 13 bases left between them. Germline V CDR1 and CDR2: SGHRS, YFSETQ. CDR3 in amino acids: CASSRLASSTDTQYF. In DNA, the CDR3 is TGCGCCAGCAGTCGGCTAGCGTCTAGCACAGATACGCAGTATTTT.

The table lists this clonotype with many counts. The CDR3 nucleotides are TGTGCCACCAGTGAAACTACAGGGGTCCGGGAGACCCAGTACTTC. Its protein product is CATSETTGVRETQYF. The chain employs TRBV24-1 and TRBJ2-5, with 7 bases fitting TRBD1. V was pared by 4 bases and J by 5 bases, with 9 bases of the junction left unmatched. Germline V lookup: CDR1 KGHDR, CDR2 SFDVKD. This CDR3 spans 15 amino acids.

This clonotype came up many times. The V call is TRBV15, the J call TRBJ2-5; possibly TRBD1 or TRBD2 for D (6 bases each). Germline CDR1 is LNHNV and CDR2 is YYDKDF (reference sequence). The CDR3 contains 16 residues. The germline V and J ends were trimmed by 4 bases and 4 bases, with 19 bases remaining between them. CDR3 region: CATSIWGRGVGETQYF. CDR3 in DNA: TGTGCCACCAGCATATGGGGAAGGGGGGTGGGAGAGACCCAGTACTTC.

The table lists this clonotype with many counts. This chain joins TRBV6-2 or TRBV6-3 and TRBJ2-4, with TRBD2 identical over 10 bases. Germline CDR1 MNHEY, CDR2 SVGEGT. The CDR3 has 15 residues. Germline trimming cut 5 bases from V and 8 bases from J; bases unmatched to any gene: 9. The CDR3 protein is CASSTRASGGDIQYF. CDR3 DNA sequence: TGTGCCAGCAGTACCAGGGCTAGCGGGGGAGACATTCAGTACTTC.

This clonotype was seen only a few times. The chain is built from TRBV2 and TRBJ1-3; D possibly corresponds to TRBD1 (5 bases). The CDR3 runs 15 residues. The germline V gene encodes CDR1 SNHLY and CDR2 FYNNEI. Between the trimmed V and J ends, which lost 8 bases and 2 bases, there was a span of 16 bases. The CDR3 spells CASARGVGAGNTIYF. In DNA, the CDR3 is TGTGCCAGCGCCCGTGGCGTGGGGGCTGGAAACACCATATATTTT.

This clonotype was detected only a few times. The J gene is TRBJ2-2, the V gene TRBV18; D gene uncertain. V was clipped by 3 bases and J by 3 bases, with 11 bases between them. CDR1 and CDR2 from the germline V gene are KGHSH and LQKENI. This CDR3 has 15 residues. The CDR3 reads CASSPTLTDTGELFF. In DNA, the CDR3 is TGTGCCAGCTCACCTACGTTAACAGACACCGGGGAGCTGTTTTTT.

The chain couples TRBV3-1 to TRBJ2-7; no definite D call. Deletions cut 2 bases from V and 2 bases from J, with 13 bases between. The CDR3 has 15 residues. Germline V gene lookup returns CDR1 LGHDT and CDR2 YNNKEL (reference sequence). CDR3 protein: CASSQFWGTTYEQYF. CDR3 nucleotides: TGTGCCAGCAGCCAATTCTGGGGAACTACCTACGAGCAGTACTTC.

V usage is TRBV10-2 and J usage is TRBJ2-3, with TRBD2 matching 8 bases. The CDR3 runs 17 residues. The germline V gene encodes CDR1 WSHSY and CDR2 SAAADI. Germline trimming cut 5 bases from V and 0 bases from J; bases unmatched to any gene: 10. CDR3 sequence reads: CASSNRVAGLSTDTQYF. For the CDR3, the DNA is TGCGCCAGCAGTAACCGCGTAGCGGGACTTAGCACAGATACGCAGTATTTT.